Here is one TCR beta chain with its context. There is no known antigen for this receptor. Within one base of it there is no much larger clone, and no base qualities were kept. Sequences KGHSH (CDR1) and LQKENI (CDR2) are obtained from the germline V gene. Unmatched junction bases come to 9, with V trimmed by 2 bases and J by 2 bases. Including cysteine and phenylalanine, the CDR3 has 16 amino acids. Only the CDR3 portion is preserved as DNA: 48 bases, with reading frame beginning at the first base. These data are taken from a study of blood T cell repertoires in COVID-19 (dated by TCRdb to about 2020). Regarding the complete study: The collaborator samples originated in the United States, Italy and Spain and spanned the acute and convalescent phases of COVID-19. Nearly every sample came with metadata listing a de-identified subject ID, COVID-19 status, age in years and sex. The repertoires were released in a freely available public database intended as a resource for research on the immune response to SARS-CoV-2. The samples were drawn from two sources: the first 160 participants of the ongoing ImmuneRACE study, and fewer than 1,500 subjects contributed by 6 global collaborators. The material from the prospective study consisted of cDNA or gDNA derived from T cells, B-cell-depleted T cells, or PBMCs. The dataset comprised deeply sampled blood TCRbeta repertoires from subjects exposed to, actively infected with, or recovered from COVID-19. Where HLA class I and class II types were available, the types were taken from metadata supplied by the sample provider, not from assay-based typing.

The immunoSEQ Assay, a bias-controlled multiplex PCR, was used to amplify TCRbeta CDR3 regions from genomic DNA. The study's own analysis went as follows. Nucleated cell counts per sample were estimated from amplification of reference gene primers within the assay. To quantify the absolute abundance of each unique TCRbeta CDR3 rearrangement, sequence reads were collapsed and filtered. For each sample, productive Simpson clonality was calculated by taking the square root of Simpson's diversity index across productive rearrangements. TCRdb obtained this table from immuneACCESS and retained in-frame rearrangements with V and J assigned. These tables miss some clones; where compared with another copy, unresolved V genes account for less than half of the shortfall, and the remainder is unexplained. For V, J and clone size, that table is used; D and trimming come from the DNA. This sample has 350,000 to 400,000 clones in its table, and 70% to 90% of those were observed once. The leading ten clones occupy around 3% of the sample.

One collaborating source in Seattle enrolled patients during active infection and followed them longitudinally through the course of disease. Each collaborating institution followed its own protocols to collect whole blood in K2EDTA tubes. For TCRbeta analysis, collaborators shipped samples in one of three forms: frozen whole blood, isolated PBMCs, or DNA extracted from either of those sample types. The paper's findings and limits, for the study overall: The quantity of clinical and demographic metadata differed by source and by participant and was supplied without curation.

The chain is made from TRBV18 and TRBJ2-7; TRBD1 matches 7 bases in the middle. Source material: peripheral blood. The TCR comes from a woman between 25 and 40 years old with COVID-19, enrolled during active disease. In nucleotides, the sequence is TGTGCCAGCTCACCAGGATTGACAGGGATCGCCTACGAGCAGTACTTC. The resulting protein is CASSPGLTGIAYEQYF.